The clone carrying this T cell receptor beta chain was seen a single time. The data were obtained in a study of T cells after somatic rescue of genetic block. Trimming pared 0 bases from V and 4 bases from J, leaving 10 bases between. This CDR3 comprises 14 residues. The germline V gene has CDR1 SGHDT and CDR2 YYEEEE. The repertoire was sequenced with immunoSEQ multiplex PCR; TCRdb's copy has only in-frame clones and lacks some. This table holds 67,000 or so clones, approximately 91% found once. This TCR derives from a man younger than 40. Material for sequencing was peripheral blood mononuclear cells (PBMCs). The J gene is TRBJ1-1, the V gene TRBV5-6, with D unresolved. CDR3 protein: CASSLGGGLTEAFF. CDR3 sequence (DNA): TGTGCCAGCAGCTTGGGTGGAGGTCTCACTGAAGCTTTCTTT.